Presented here are 28 T cell receptor beta chains from one specimen sequenced in a study of cytomegalovirus exposure and HLA in healthy donors (dated by TCRdb to 2017 to 2019). Libraries came from the immunoSEQ multiplex PCR assay. For the multiplex PCR, a mixture combining 60 forward primers for TCR Vbeta segments and 13 reverse primers for TCR Jbeta segments was used. TCRdb stores this immuneACCESS table with in-frame sequences only. Part of the clones is absent; in the studies checked, under half of the shortfall reflects unresolved V genes, and no reason is known for the rest. The sample table gives about 170,000 clones. About 1.2% of the sample lies in the top ten. Specimen: PBMCs. These receptor sequences come from a woman aged 55-70 years in good health and CMV-seronegative.

The V and J genes are TRBV18 and TRBJ2-3, with D possibly matching TRBD2 (5 bases). From germline, CDR1 is KGHSH and CDR2 LQKENI. The CDR3 extends over 16 amino acids. V shed 3 bases and J shed 2 bases, with 15 bases lying between them. This chain's CDR3 is CASSPSLAGFTDTQYF. The CDR3 bases are TGTGCCAGCTCACCCAGTCTAGCAGGATTCACAGATACGCAGTATTTT.

J is TRBJ1-1 and V is TRBV30; a weak D match, TRBD1 (6 bases). CDR3 length: 14 amino acids. The germline V gene has CDR1 GTSNPN and CDR2 SVGIG (reference sequence). Trimming took 4 bases from V and 5 from J, leaving 17 bases between them. The CDR3 loop is CAWIWDIPRTEAFF. DNA of the CDR3: TGTGCCTGGATCTGGGACATTCCGAGGACTGAAGCTTTCTTT.

This chain uses TRBV27 with TRBJ2-7, with TRBD2 matching over 8 bases. Germline-derived CDR1 and CDR2 are MNHEY and SMNVEV (reference sequence). V lost 2 bases to trimming and J lost 2 bases; unmatched junction nucleotides: 5. The CDR3 is 15 amino acids. The CDR3: CASSLGAGETYEQYF. CDR3 nucleotides: TGTGCCAGCAGTTTAGGAGCGGGAGAAACCTACGAGCAGTACTTC.

CDR3: CASGLGLAGGEQYF. In DNA form, the CDR3 reads TGTGCTAGTGGTTTGGGACTAGCGGGCGGCGAGCAGTACTTC. This sequence joins TRBV12-5 and TRBJ2-7; 10 bases line up with TRBD2. V lost 1 base to trimming and J lost 6 bases; unmatched junction nucleotides: 3. CDR3 length: 14 residues. Germline assignment: CDR1 LGHNT and CDR2 FRNRAP.

The chain couples TRBV7-9 to TRBJ1-5; possible D gene TRBD1, 6 bases. CDR1 and CDR2 from the germline V gene are SEHNR and FQNEAQ (reference sequence). V dropped 3 bases and J dropped 4 bases, with 16 bases sitting between them. The CDR3 runs to 16 residues. This chain's CDR3 is CASSLGRGPANQPQHF. The CDR3 nucleotides read TGTGCCAGCAGCTTGGGCAGGGGCCCGGCTAATCAGCCCCAGCATTTT.

The chain is built from TRBV6-1 and TRBJ1-1; D unresolved. This CDR3 has 12 amino acids. Germline CDR1 is MNHNS and CDR2 is SASEGT. Between the trimmed V and J ends, which lost 7 bases and 1 base, there was a span of 7 bases. DNA of the CDR3: TGTGCCAGCACCCGGGGGAACACTGAAGCTTTCTTT. It codes for CASTRGNTEAFF.

This chain joins TRBV27 and TRBJ2-7; 8 bases agree with TRBD1. Germline CDR1 reads MNHEY; CDR2 reads SMNVEV (reference sequence). The CDR3 sequence is 16 residues long. The V gene end was trimmed by 0 bases and the J gene end by 5 bases; junction bases not matched to a gene: 9. CDR3 in DNA: TGTGCCAGCAGTTTATCGGAGGACAGGGCACTAAACGAGCAGTACTTC. It encodes CASSLSEDRALNEQYF.

The chain is built from TRBV4-3 and TRBJ1-2, with D unresolved. The V end was cut by 1 base, the J end by 3 bases, with 9 bases between. This CDR3 spans 14 amino acids. Germline V lookup: CDR1 LGHNA, CDR2 YSLEER. Here the CDR3 DNA reads TGCGCCAGCAGCCAAGGCATCGGGGACTATGGCTACACCTTC. Its translation: CASSQGIGDYGYTF.

The chain combines TRBV6-5 with TRBJ1-6, with TRBD1 identical over 7 bases. Germline values: CDR1 MNHEY, CDR2 SVGAGI. The CDR3 is 13 amino acids. V shed 7 bases, J shed 14 bases, and the junction held 11 bases outside the gene matches. CDR3 protein: CASTKEGAFSLHF. In nucleotides, the CDR3 is TGTGCCAGCACCAAGGAGGGGGCTTTCTCCCTCCACTTT.

The rearrangement uses TRBV7-9 and TRBJ2-7; TRBD2 matches at 7 bases. Unmatched junction bases numbered 9, after V lost 5 bases and J lost 2 bases. Germline loops: CDR1 SEHNR, CDR2 FQNEAQ (reference sequence). CDR3 size: 15 residues. CDR3 sequence reads: CASSPSGALTYEQYF. DNA for the CDR3: TGTGCCAGCAGCCCCAGCGGGGCCCTGACCTACGAGCAGTACTTC.

J is TRBJ1-1 and V is TRBV7-6; 7 bases align to TRBD1. CDR3 size: 13 residues. Germline values: CDR1 SGHVS, CDR2 FNYEAQ. Trimming removed 5 bases from V and 2 bases from J; junction bases left unmatched: 2. In DNA form, the CDR3 reads TGTGCCAGCAGCGGGGACAGCAACACTGAAGCTTTCTTT. Translating it yields CASSGDSNTEAFF.

The chain uses TRBV7-8 and TRBJ2-3; TRBD1 might be the D (5 bases). CDR3 length equals 16 residues. Germline lookup yields CDR1 SGHVS and CDR2 FQNEAQ. V was cut by 0 bases and J by 1 base, with 11 bases left in between. CDR3 region: CASSLAGRGGTDTQYF. CDR3 bases: TGTGCCAGCAGCTTAGCGGGTAGGGGCGGCACAGATACGCAGTATTTT. The whole variable domain, remainder taken from reference TRBV7-8 and TRBJ2-3, is GAGVSQSPRYKVAKRGQDVALRCDPISGHVSLFWYQQALGQGPEFLTYFQNEAQLDKSGLPSDRFFAERPEGSVSTLKIQRTQQEDSAVYLCASSLAGRGGTDTQYFGPGTRLTVL.

The rearrangement links TRBV6-5 to TRBJ1-4; D unresolved. The CDR3 has 13 residues. V lost 4 bases and J lost 7, with 10 bases in between. CDR1 and CDR2 from the germline V gene are MNHEY and SVGAGI. CDR3 in amino acids: CASSSGSLEKLFF. The CDR3 DNA reads TGTGCCAGCAGTTCTGGGAGCCTTGAAAAACTGTTTTTT.

The V gene is TRBV5-1, the J gene TRBJ2-5; tentatively, D is TRBD2 (6 bases). Trimming took off 3 bases at V and 5 bases at J, with 20 bases between the two ends. The length of the CDR3 is 16 residues. The germline CDR1 and CDR2 sequences are SGHRS and YFSETQ. In nucleotides, the CDR3 is TGCGCCAGCAGCTCCCTGGGTATGGGGGGTAGGGAGACCCAGTACTTC. Translating it yields CASSSLGMGGRETQYF.

This rearrangement joins TRBV2 to TRBJ1-1; TRBD1 is a possible D gene (5 bases). The CDR3 runs to 18 residues. V lost 6 bases to trimming and J lost 5 bases, with 28 bases between them. CDR1 is SNHLY and CDR2 is FYNNEI in the germline V gene. CDR3 nucleotide sequence: TGTGCCAGCAGAAGACCCGGGACCGCGGATCCACGGGGGACTGAAGCTTTCTTT. It encodes CASRRPGTADPRGTEAFF.

The chain uses TRBV19 and TRBJ2-1; TRBD2 aligns across 9 bases. After removal of 2 bases from V and 0 bases from J, the junction contained 8 bases not matched to a gene. Germline V CDR1 and CDR2: LNHDA, SQIVND (reference sequence). The CDR3 loop spans 18 amino acids. This CDR3 is CASSILAGDLTSYNEQFF. The CDR3 DNA reads TGTGCCAGTAGTATATTAGCGGGAGACCTAACCTCCTACAATGAGCAGTTCTTC.

The chain has TRBV5-1 and TRBJ2-3; D possibly corresponds to TRBD2 (6 bases). CDR1 and CDR2 (germline): SGHRS, YFSETQ. Deletions cut 5 bases from V and 1 base from J, with 14 bases between. This CDR3 is 15 amino acids long. CDR3 sequence: CASSRSSVGTDTQYF. In nucleotides, the CDR3 is TGCGCCAGCAGTAGGTCTAGCGTGGGCACAGATACGCAGTATTTT.

The gene calls are TRBV2 and TRBJ1-5, with D perhaps matching TRBD1 (6 bases). This CDR3 contains 14 residues. V was pared by 2 bases and J by 4 bases, with 9 bases between. The germline gives CDR1 SNHLY, CDR2 FYNNEI. The CDR3 sequence is CASSERQVNQPQHF. The CDR3 DNA reads as TGTGCCAGCAGTGAACGACAGGTGAATCAGCCCCAGCATTTT.

On this clone: Here the CDR3 omits its conserved ending phenylalanine or tryptophan, so a read error is the likely source. The chain combines TRBV2 with TRBJ1-5; 7 bases match TRBD1. V gave up 1 base and J gave up 4 bases; unmatched junction bases: 1. CDR1 and CDR2 (germline): SNHLY, FYNNEI. The CDR3 extends over 14 amino acids. The CDR3 sequence is CASSEETGNQPQHL. CDR3 nucleotides: TGTGCCAGCAGTGAAGAGACAGGGAATCAGCCCCAGCATCTT.

This chain links TRBV7-8 with TRBJ2-1; 9 positions match TRBD2. Germline assignment: CDR1 SGHVS and CDR2 FQNEAQ. The CDR3 spans 14 residues. Unmatched junction bases numbered 6, after V lost 6 bases and J lost 6 bases. CDR3 sequence (DNA): TGTGCCAGCAGTCTCGGACTAGCGTTCAATGAGCAGTTCTTC. It codes for CASSLGLAFNEQFF.

The J gene is TRBJ1-5, the V gene TRBV6-1; weak D call: TRBD1 (6 bases). Per the germline V gene, CDR1 is MNHNS and CDR2 is SASEGT. Trimming took off 5 bases at V and 4 bases at J, with 12 bases between the two ends. The CDR3 loop spans 14 amino acids. The CDR3 DNA reads TGTGCCAGCAGTAGGGGAGGGGGAAATCAGCCCCAGCATTTT. Encoded protein: CASSRGGGNQPQHF.

For the CDR3, the DNA is TGTGCCAGCAGCTTAACTGGACAGGGGAACTATGGCTACACCTTC. Translation gives CASSLTGQGNYGYTF. The V gene is TRBV7-3, the J gene TRBJ1-2; 9 positions agree with TRBD1. Trimming cost V 0 bases and J 2 bases; bases outside gene matches: 1. CDR1 is SGHTA, CDR2 FQGTGA, per germline. This CDR3 spans 15 amino acids. Full variable domain (rest looked up from reference TRBV7-3 and TRBJ1-2): GAGVSQTPSNKVTEKGKYVELRCDPISGHTALYWYRQSLGQGPEFLIYFQGTGAADDSGLPNDRFFAVRPEGSVSTLKIQRTERGDSAVYLCASSLTGQGNYGYTFGSGTRLTVV.

The V call is TRBV2, the J call TRBJ2-7; 7 bases are shared with TRBD1. The CDR3 is made up of 12 amino acids. Unmatched junction bases numbered 2, after V lost 6 bases and J lost 3 bases. Germline values: CDR1 SNHLY, CDR2 FYNNEI. CDR3 region: CASSGTVYEQYF. CDR3 DNA: TGTGCCAGCAGCGGGACAGTCTACGAGCAGTACTTC.

J is TRBJ1-2 and V is TRBV19; D is undetermined. Germline V gene lookup returns CDR1 LNHDA and CDR2 SQIVND (reference sequence). The CDR3 is 12 amino acids. Trimming removed 6 bases from V and 2 bases from J, with 7 bases in between. The DNA of the CDR3 is TGTGCCAGTAGGCAGAACAACTATGGCTACACCTTC. Amino acid sequence: CASRQNNYGYTF.

The chain carries TRBV5-1 and TRBJ2-1; possible D gene TRBD1, 6 bases. This CDR3 is 14 amino acids long. Germline CDR1 is SGHRS and CDR2 is YFSETQ. V was cut by 5 bases and J by 4 bases, with 13 bases left in between. The CDR3 coding sequence is TGCGCCAGCAGTACCCAGGGGCCTTACAATGAGCAGTTCTTC. Translating gives CASSTQGPYNEQFF.

In DNA, the CDR3 is TGTGCCAGCAGCGTTGGGACTAGCGGGGGGGGCACAGATACGCAGTATTTT. Protein sequence: CASSVGTSGGGTDTQYF. This chain uses TRBV9 with TRBJ2-3; TRBD2 aligns across 16 bases. J was trimmed by 1 base and V by 2 bases; bases with no gene match: 1. This CDR3 spans 17 amino acids. Germline lookup yields CDR1 SGDLS and CDR2 YYNGEE.

The CDR3 DNA reads as TGTGCCAGCAGTCTACAGGGATACACTGAAGCTTTCTTT. This translates into CASSLQGYTEAFF. The J gene is TRBJ1-1, the V gene TRBV27; tentatively, D is TRBD1 (6 bases). V gave up 5 bases and J gave up 3 bases, with 10 bases separating them. Germline-derived CDR1 and CDR2 are MNHEY and SMNVEV (reference sequence). The CDR3 is 13 amino acids.

This chain connects TRBV14 to TRBJ1-2; 7 positions match TRBD1. CDR3 length equals 16 residues. From germline, CDR1 is SGHDN and CDR2 FVKESK. With 5 bases clipped from V and 6 bases from J, the junction kept 15 bases outside the gene matches. This chain's CDR3 is CASSWGSGQVANGYTF. DNA for the CDR3: TGTGCCAGCAGCTGGGGATCCGGACAGGTCGCAAATGGCTACACCTTC.